The rows below give T cell receptor beta chains drawn from one sample of a study of T cells after posttransplantation cyclophosphamide. The repertoire was sequenced with immunoSEQ multiplex PCR; TCRdb's copy has only in-frame clones and lacks some. The sample has thousands of clones; around 70% are singletons. The sample in question was CD8+ T cells sorted from PBMCs, obtained 950 to 1,200 days after allogeneic stem cell transplant with posttransplant cyclophosphamide. All receptors derive from a female patient aged 35-55 years who received an allogeneic stem cell transplant from a related donor, was CMV-positive, and had no GVHD. Some T cells here may be from the graft donor. CDR3s include the opening cysteine and the closing phenylalanine or tryptophan. The D gene is left open where the match is weak. The size of a clone is reported for some rows only, either as once, few or many, or as a class for expanded clones.

CDR3nt: TGTGCCAGTAGCATCGAACAGGGGACGGCATACGAGCAGTACTTC
CDR3aa: CASSIEQGTAYEQYF
v_gene: TRBV9
j_gene: TRBJ2-7
abundance: .
d_gene: TRBD1

CDR3nt: TGTGCCAGCAGATCAGGGTTCTCCGGGGCCAACGTCCTGACTTTC
CDR3aa: CASRSGFSGANVLTF
v_gene: TRBV7-3
j_gene: TRBJ2-6
abundance: .
d_gene: .

CDR3nt: TGTGCCAGCAGTGAACGCGGGGGCACTGAAGCTTTCTTT
CDR3aa: CASSERGGTEAFF
v_gene: TRBV6-1
j_gene: TRBJ1-1
abundance: .
d_gene: .

CDR3nt: TGTGCCAGCAGCGTCTGGACAGGGGCCAGCAATCAGCCCCAGCATTTT
CDR3aa: CASSVWTGASNQPQHF
v_gene: TRBV9
j_gene: TRBJ1-5
abundance: .
d_gene: TRBD1

CDR3nt: TGCGCCAGCAGTCTCGACAGAGATAATTCACCCCTCCACTTT
CDR3aa: CASSLDRDNSPLHF
v_gene: TRBV4-1
j_gene: TRBJ1-6
abundance: .
d_gene: .

CDR3nt: TGTGCCAGTAGTACCCCGACGGAGGTGAACACTGAAGCTTTCTTT
CDR3aa: CASSTPTEVNTEAFF
v_gene: TRBV19
j_gene: TRBJ1-1
abundance: .
d_gene: .

CDR3nt: TGTGCCACCGGACTAGGGCTCACCGGGGAGCTGTTTTTT
CDR3aa: CATGLGLTGELFF
v_gene: TRBV27
j_gene: TRBJ2-2
abundance: once
d_gene: TRBD2

CDR3nt: TGTGCCAGCTCACCAGGGGGCTCAACTAATGAAAAACTGTTTTTT
CDR3aa: CASSPGGSTNEKLFF
v_gene: TRBV18
j_gene: TRBJ1-4
abundance: few
d_gene: .

CDR3nt: TGTGCCAGTAGTTTGAGGGCAGGGGGCACTGAAGCTTTCTTT
CDR3aa: CASSLRAGGTEAFF
v_gene: TRBV19
j_gene: TRBJ1-1
abundance: .
d_gene: TRBD1

CDR3nt: TGTGCCAGCAGCTTAGGAAGCGGTGGAAACACCATATATTTT
CDR3aa: CASSLGSGGNTIYF
v_gene: TRBV7-9
j_gene: TRBJ1-3
abundance: .
d_gene: .

CDR3nt: TGTGCCAGTAGTATCAGACAGGGGACGGCCTACGAGCAGTACTTC
CDR3aa: CASSIRQGTAYEQYF
v_gene: TRBV9
j_gene: TRBJ2-7
abundance: few
d_gene: TRBD1

CDR3nt: TGCAGTGCTGCGGAGGACACTGAAGCTTTCTTT
CDR3aa: CSAAEDTEAFF
v_gene: TRBV20-1
j_gene: TRBJ1-1
abundance: .
d_gene: .

CDR3nt: TGCGCCAGCAGCCACGCCGGGGGACCCCCCGAAGCTTTCTTT
CDR3aa: CASSHAGGPPEAFF
v_gene: TRBV5-1
j_gene: TRBJ1-1
abundance: .
d_gene: .

CDR3nt: TGCAGCGTTGACCTCGGGACTCTACAGTTCACGGGTAGCACAGATACGCAGTATTTT
CDR3aa: CSVDLGTLQFTGSTDTQYF
v_gene: TRBV29-1
j_gene: TRBJ2-3
abundance: .
d_gene: .

CDR3nt: TGTGCCATCAGCTTCGAGCAGGGGACGGCATACGAGCAGTACTTC
CDR3aa: CAISFEQGTAYEQYF
v_gene: TRBV9
j_gene: TRBJ2-7
abundance: .
d_gene: .

CDR3nt: TGTGCTAGTGGCACCCCGGGACAGGGACTTAACTATGGCTACACCTTC
CDR3aa: CASGTPGQGLNYGYTF
v_gene: TRBV12-5
j_gene: TRBJ1-2
abundance: .
d_gene: TRBD1

CDR3nt: TGTGCCAGCAGTTTAAGAGGGGGCGAGGGCACTGAAGCTTTCTTT
CDR3aa: CASSLRGGEGTEAFF
v_gene: TRBV27
j_gene: TRBJ1-1
abundance: .
d_gene: TRBD1

CDR3nt: TGTGCCAGTATTTTCAAACAGGGGACGGCCTACGAGCAGTACTTC
CDR3aa: CASIFKQGTAYEQYF
v_gene: TRBV9
j_gene: TRBJ2-7
abundance: few
d_gene: TRBD1

CDR3nt: TGTGCCAGCAGTTCCCCGACTAGCGGGCTTCTCGCGCGGTACTTC
CDR3aa: CASSSPTSGLLARYF
v_gene: TRBV28
j_gene: TRBJ2-7
abundance: few
d_gene: TRBD2

CDR3nt: TGTGCCAGCATCCCTCAGGGAAGCACAGATACGCAGTATTTT
CDR3aa: CASIPQGSTDTQYF
v_gene: TRBV7-9
j_gene: TRBJ2-3
abundance: .
d_gene: .

CDR3nt: TGTGCCAGTAGTATGACAGGGGCAACTATTGAAGCTTTCTTT
CDR3aa: CASSMTGATIEAFF
v_gene: TRBV19
j_gene: TRBJ1-1
abundance: .
d_gene: TRBD1

CDR3nt: TGTGCCACCAGCAGAGGGGGCTTCGACGAGCAGTACTTC
CDR3aa: CATSRGGFDEQYF
v_gene: TRBV15
j_gene: TRBJ2-7
abundance: .
d_gene: .

CDR3nt: TGTGCCACCAGCAGAGAGGGGGTGAGGGGAAAGGGGACTGGCGGCTACACCTTC
CDR3aa: CATSREGVRGKGTGGYTF
v_gene: TRBV15
j_gene: TRBJ1-2
abundance: .
d_gene: .

CDR3nt: TGTGCCAGCAGCCCAAAGACTAGCGGGGGGGCAGGGGATACGCAGTATTTT
CDR3aa: CASSPKTSGGAGDTQYF
v_gene: TRBV7-9
j_gene: TRBJ2-3
abundance: .
d_gene: TRBD2

CDR3nt: TGTGCCAGCAGTACTCAACTACTGGCGGGACCGAACACCGGGGAGCTGTTTTTT
CDR3aa: CASSTQLLAGPNTGELFF
v_gene: TRBV2
j_gene: TRBJ2-2
abundance: .
d_gene: .

CDR3nt: TGCGCCAGCAGCCGAGGAATCAATGAGCAGTTCTTC
CDR3aa: CASSRGINEQFF
v_gene: TRBV4-1
j_gene: TRBJ2-1
abundance: .
d_gene: .

CDR3nt: TGTGCCAGTTCCTTTGGGGGGAACTACGAGCAGTACTTC
CDR3aa: CASSFGGNYEQYF
v_gene: TRBV27
j_gene: TRBJ2-7
abundance: .
d_gene: .

CDR3nt: TGTGTCTGTTGCTTCAAACAGGGGACGGCCTACGAGCAGTACTTC
CDR3aa: CVCCFKQGTAYEQYF
v_gene: TRBV9
j_gene: TRBJ2-7
abundance: .
d_gene: TRBD1

CDR3nt: TGTGCCAGCAGCCAAGATGCGTGGAATGAGCAGTTCTTC
CDR3aa: CASSQDAWNEQFF
v_gene: TRBV4-2
j_gene: TRBJ2-1
abundance: .
d_gene: .

CDR3nt: TGTGCCATCAGTAATGGACAGGACACCTACGAGCAGTACTTC
CDR3aa: CAISNGQDTYEQYF
v_gene: TRBV10-3
j_gene: TRBJ2-7
abundance: .
d_gene: TRBD1

CDR3nt: TGTGCCAGCAGTTGGAGGGGATCTCTAACTAATGAAAAACTGTTTTTT
CDR3aa: CASSWRGSLTNEKLFF
v_gene: TRBV27
j_gene: TRBJ1-4
abundance: .
d_gene: .

CDR3nt: TGTGCCACCTCCCACAATGAGCAGTTCTTC
CDR3aa: CATSHNEQFF
v_gene: TRBV6-1
j_gene: TRBJ2-1
abundance: .
d_gene: .

CDR3nt: TGTGCCATCTTCTTCAAACAGAAGACGGCATACGAGCAGTACTTC
CDR3aa: CAIFFKQKTAYEQYF
v_gene: TRBV9
j_gene: TRBJ2-7
abundance: .
d_gene: .

CDR3nt: TGTGCCAGCAGTGAAGCGCACACGGGGATAAACTACGAGCAGTACTTC
CDR3aa: CASSEAHTGINYEQYF
v_gene: TRBV11-3
j_gene: TRBJ2-7
abundance: .
d_gene: .

CDR3nt: TGCGCCAGCAGCCACCGGGTCCCGGGCACTGAAGCTTTCTTT
CDR3aa: CASSHRVPGTEAFF
v_gene: TRBV4-3
j_gene: TRBJ1-1
abundance: .
d_gene: .

CDR3nt: TGTGCCAGCAGCGCCGGACAGGTCTATGGCTACACCTTC
CDR3aa: CASSAGQVYGYTF
v_gene: TRBV5-4
j_gene: TRBJ1-2
abundance: .
d_gene: TRBD1

CDR3nt: TGCGCCAGCAGCCAAGAATTCTCATTCTCCTTGGCTACAACTACCTACGAGCAGTACTTC
CDR3aa: CASSQEFSFSLATTTYEQYF
v_gene: TRBV4-3
j_gene: TRBJ2-7
abundance: .
d_gene: .

CDR3nt: TGTGCCAGCAGTTACTCGCAGGGATGGGGTCAGCCCCAGCATTTT
CDR3aa: CASSYSQGWGQPQHF
v_gene: TRBV6-5
j_gene: TRBJ1-5
abundance: .
d_gene: .

CDR3nt: TGTGCCAGCAGTCGGACAGGGAGTGCCTTAGCCTACAATGAGCAGTTCTTC
CDR3aa: CASSRTGSALAYNEQFF
v_gene: TRBV2
j_gene: TRBJ2-1
abundance: few
d_gene: TRBD1

CDR3nt: TGTGCCAGCAGCATCGGACAGGGGACGGCCTACGAGCAGTACTTC
CDR3aa: CASSIGQGTAYEQYF
v_gene: TRBV6-1
j_gene: TRBJ2-7
abundance: .
d_gene: TRBD1

CDR3nt: TGCGCCAGCAGCCAAGGTTCTCCTTCACCCCTCCACTTT
CDR3aa: CASSQGSPSPLHF
v_gene: TRBV4-1
j_gene: TRBJ1-6
abundance: .
d_gene: .

CDR3nt: TGTGCCAGCAGCCCGGGACTACGAATCACAGATACGCAGTATTTT
CDR3aa: CASSPGLRITDTQYF
v_gene: TRBV7-7
j_gene: TRBJ2-3
abundance: .
d_gene: TRBD2

CDR3nt: TGTGCCATTATTTTCAAACAGGGGACGGCCTACGAGCAGTACTTC
CDR3aa: CAIIFKQGTAYEQYF
v_gene: TRBV9
j_gene: TRBJ2-7
abundance: .
d_gene: TRBD1

CDR3nt: TGTGCCAGTTGTTTCGGGCAGGGGACGGCCTACGAGCAGTACTTC
CDR3aa: CASCFGQGTAYEQYF
v_gene: TRBV9
j_gene: TRBJ2-7
abundance: few
d_gene: .

CDR3nt: TGTGCCAGCAGCTTGTTCGTGACAGGGGATGAAAAACTGTTTTTT
CDR3aa: CASSLFVTGDEKLFF
v_gene: TRBV5-5
j_gene: TRBJ1-4
abundance: .
d_gene: TRBD1

CDR3nt: TGTGCCAGCTTTATCAAGCAGGGGACGGCCTACGAGCAGTACTTC
CDR3aa: CASFIKQGTAYEQYF
v_gene: TRBV9
j_gene: TRBJ2-7
abundance: .
d_gene: .